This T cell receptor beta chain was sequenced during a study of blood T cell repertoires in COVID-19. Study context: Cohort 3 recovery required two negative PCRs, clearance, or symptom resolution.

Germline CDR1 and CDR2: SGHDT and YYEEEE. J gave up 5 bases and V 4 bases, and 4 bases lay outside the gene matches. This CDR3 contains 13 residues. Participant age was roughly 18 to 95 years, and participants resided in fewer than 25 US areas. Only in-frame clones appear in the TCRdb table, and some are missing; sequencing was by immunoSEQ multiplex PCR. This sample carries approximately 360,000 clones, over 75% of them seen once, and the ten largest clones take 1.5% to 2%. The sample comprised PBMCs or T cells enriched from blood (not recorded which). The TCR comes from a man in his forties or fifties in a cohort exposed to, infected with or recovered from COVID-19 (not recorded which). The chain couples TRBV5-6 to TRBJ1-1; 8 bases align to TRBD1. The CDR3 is CASSPGGWTEAFF. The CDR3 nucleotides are TGTGCCAGCAGCCCAGGGGGCTGGACTGAAGCTTTCTTT.